A selection of T cell receptor beta chains follows, all from one sample in a study of blood T cell repertoires in COVID-19. Clones were sequenced by immunoSEQ multiplex PCR, and TCRdb holds only the in-frame ones, with some missing. The sample lists over 200,000 clones; approximately 89% were seen once. Input material: peripheral blood. Receptors originate from a woman aged 45 to 65 with acute or convalescent COVID-19. Both conserved end residues are part of each CDR3. The order of the fields is clone size, J gene, V gene, CDR3 protein. A row's size may be missing; if present it is once, few, many or a size class.

size: .; J: TRBJ2-1; V: TRBV19; CDR3: CASSRDRDFYNEQFF
size: .; J: TRBJ2-2; V: TRBV11-2; CDR3: CASSLDIGANTGELFF
size: .; J: TRBJ2-7; V: TRBV19; CDR3: CASSSGGIYEQYF
size: .; J: TRBJ1-1; V: TRBV30; CDR3: CAWRKRDRRIEAFF
size: .; J: TRBJ2-7; V: TRBV30; CDR3: CAWSVGAADYEQYF
size: .; J: TRBJ1-1; V: TRBV7-6; CDR3: CASSLAGQGITEAFF
size: .; J: TRBJ2-5; V: TRBV25-1; CDR3: CASSVGGRGQETQYF
size: once; J: TRBJ2-3; V: TRBV7-9; CDR3: CASSLFAGTDTQYF
size: .; J: TRBJ2-1; V: TRBV2; CDR3: CASSGQGSPYNEQFF
size: once; J: TRBJ2-7; V: TRBV7-2; CDR3: CASSPSWGLSYEQYF
size: .; J: TRBJ2-3; V: TRBV7-2; CDR3: CASSLAFSGGWGDTQYF
size: .; J: TRBJ2-7; V: TRBV7-9; CDR3: CASSTSGEAYEQYF
size: few; J: TRBJ2-1; V: TRBV7-9; CDR3: CASSFGTGSYNEQFF